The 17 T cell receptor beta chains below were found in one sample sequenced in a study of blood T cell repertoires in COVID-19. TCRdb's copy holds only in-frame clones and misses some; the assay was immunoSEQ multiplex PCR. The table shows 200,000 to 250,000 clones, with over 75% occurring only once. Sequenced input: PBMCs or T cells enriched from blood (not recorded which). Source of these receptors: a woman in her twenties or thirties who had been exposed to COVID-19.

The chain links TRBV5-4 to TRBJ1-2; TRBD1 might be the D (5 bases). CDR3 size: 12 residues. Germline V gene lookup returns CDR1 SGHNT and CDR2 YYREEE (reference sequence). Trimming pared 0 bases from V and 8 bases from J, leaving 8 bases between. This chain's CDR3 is CASSLVGVGYTF. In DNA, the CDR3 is TGTGCCAGCAGCTTGGTAGGGGTAGGCTACACCTTC.

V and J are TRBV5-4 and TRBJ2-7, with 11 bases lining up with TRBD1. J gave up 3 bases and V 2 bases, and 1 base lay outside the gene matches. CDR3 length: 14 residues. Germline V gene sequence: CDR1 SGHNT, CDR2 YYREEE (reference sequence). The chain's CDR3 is CASSFGTGGYEQYF. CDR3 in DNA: TGTGCCAGCAGCTTCGGGACAGGGGGCTACGAGCAGTACTTC.

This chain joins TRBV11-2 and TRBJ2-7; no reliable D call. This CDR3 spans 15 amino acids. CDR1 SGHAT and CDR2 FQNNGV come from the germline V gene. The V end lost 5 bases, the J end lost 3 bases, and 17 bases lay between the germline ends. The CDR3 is CASSPLSRFLYEQYF. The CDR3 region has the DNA TGTGCCAGCAGCCCACTATCAAGATTCCTCTACGAGCAGTACTTC.

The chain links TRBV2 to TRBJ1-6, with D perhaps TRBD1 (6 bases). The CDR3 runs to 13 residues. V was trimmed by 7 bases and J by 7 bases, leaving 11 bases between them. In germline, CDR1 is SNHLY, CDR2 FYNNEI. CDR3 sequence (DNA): TGTGCCAGCATAGGGACAAGGAATTCACCCCTCCACTTT. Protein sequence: CASIGTRNSPLHF.

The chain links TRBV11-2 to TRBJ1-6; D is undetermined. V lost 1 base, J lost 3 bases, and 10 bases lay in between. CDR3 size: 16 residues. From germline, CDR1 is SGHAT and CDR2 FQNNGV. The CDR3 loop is CASSLVGQVYNSPLHF. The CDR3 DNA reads TGTGCCAGCAGCTTAGTCGGTCAGGTCTATAATTCACCCCTCCACTTT.

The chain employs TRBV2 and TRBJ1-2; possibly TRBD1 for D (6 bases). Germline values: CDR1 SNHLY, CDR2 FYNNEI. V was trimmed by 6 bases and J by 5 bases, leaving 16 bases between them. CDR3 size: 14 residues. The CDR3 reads CASRLGQLGYGYTF. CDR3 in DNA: TGTGCCAGCAGACTCGGACAGCTAGGGTATGGCTACACCTTC. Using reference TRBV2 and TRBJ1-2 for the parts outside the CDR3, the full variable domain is EPEVTQTPSHQVTQMGQEVILRCVPISNHLYFYWYRQILGQKVEFLVSFYNNEISEKSEIFDDQFSVERPDGSNFTLKIRSTKLEDSAMYFCASRLGQLGYGYTFGSGTRLTVV.

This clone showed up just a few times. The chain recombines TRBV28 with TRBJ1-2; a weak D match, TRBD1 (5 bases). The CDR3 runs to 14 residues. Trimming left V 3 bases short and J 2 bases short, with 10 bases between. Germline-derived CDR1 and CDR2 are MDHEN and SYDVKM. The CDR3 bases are TGTGCCAGCAGTTTGCTGCGGGACAACTATGGCTACACCTTC. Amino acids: CASSLLRDNYGYTF.

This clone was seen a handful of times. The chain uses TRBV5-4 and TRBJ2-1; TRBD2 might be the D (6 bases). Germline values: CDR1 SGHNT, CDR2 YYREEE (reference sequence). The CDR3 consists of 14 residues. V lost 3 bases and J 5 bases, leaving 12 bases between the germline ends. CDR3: CASSSGVGNNEQFF. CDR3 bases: TGTGCCAGCAGCTCGGGGGTCGGGAACAATGAGCAGTTCTTC.

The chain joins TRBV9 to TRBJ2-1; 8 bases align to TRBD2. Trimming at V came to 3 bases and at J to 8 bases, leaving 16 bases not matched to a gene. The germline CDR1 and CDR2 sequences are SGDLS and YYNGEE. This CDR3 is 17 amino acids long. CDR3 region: CASSDGQRESQLDEQFF. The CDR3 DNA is TGTGCCAGCAGCGACGGCCAGCGGGAGTCACAATTAGATGAGCAGTTCTTC.

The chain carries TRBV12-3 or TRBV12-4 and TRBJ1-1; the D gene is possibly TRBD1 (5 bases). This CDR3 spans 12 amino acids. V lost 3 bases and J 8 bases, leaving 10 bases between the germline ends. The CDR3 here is CASSFAGEEAFF. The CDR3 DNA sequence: TGTGCCAGCAGTTTCGCGGGGGAGGAAGCTTTCTTT.

CDR3 in DNA: TGTGCCAGCAGCCCCGGGACTAGCGCTCACAATGAGCAGTTCTTC. Translation gives CASSPGTSAHNEQFF. The chain recombines TRBV5-5 with TRBJ2-1; 10 bases map to TRBD2. The CDR3 consists of 15 residues. Germline V lookup: CDR1 SGHKS, CDR2 YYEKEE (reference sequence). Trimming at V came to 4 bases and at J to 5 bases, leaving 6 bases not matched to a gene.

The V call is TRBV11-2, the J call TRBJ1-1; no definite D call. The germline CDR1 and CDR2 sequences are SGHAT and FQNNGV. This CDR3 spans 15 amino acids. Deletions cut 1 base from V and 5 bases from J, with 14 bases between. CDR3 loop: CASSLGRRLQTEAFF. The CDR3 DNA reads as TGTGCCAGCAGCTTAGGACGTCGGTTACAGACTGAAGCTTTCTTT.

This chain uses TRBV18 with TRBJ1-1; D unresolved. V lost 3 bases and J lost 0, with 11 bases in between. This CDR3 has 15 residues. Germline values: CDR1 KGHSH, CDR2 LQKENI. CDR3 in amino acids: CASSPPRVLNTEAFF. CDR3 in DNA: TGTGCCAGCTCACCCCCGAGGGTATTGAACACTGAAGCTTTCTTT.

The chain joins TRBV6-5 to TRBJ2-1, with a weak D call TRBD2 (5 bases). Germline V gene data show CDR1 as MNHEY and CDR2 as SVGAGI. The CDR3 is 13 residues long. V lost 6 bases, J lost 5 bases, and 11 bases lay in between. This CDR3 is CASSRGSDNEQFF. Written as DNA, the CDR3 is TGTGCCAGCAGCCGTGGGAGCGACAATGAGCAGTTCTTC.

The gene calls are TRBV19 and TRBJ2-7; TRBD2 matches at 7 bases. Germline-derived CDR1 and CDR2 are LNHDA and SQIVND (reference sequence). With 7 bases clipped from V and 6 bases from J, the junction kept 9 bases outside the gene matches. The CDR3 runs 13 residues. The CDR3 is CASTTHGGGEQYF. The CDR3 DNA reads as TGTGCCAGTACCACCCATGGGGGGGGCGAGCAGTACTTC.

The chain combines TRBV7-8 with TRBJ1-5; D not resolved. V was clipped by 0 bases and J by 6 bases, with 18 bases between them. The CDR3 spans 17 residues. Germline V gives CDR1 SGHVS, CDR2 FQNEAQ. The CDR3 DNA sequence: TGTGCCAGCAGCTTAGCGAGCGGCAGGAGTTGGGGTCAGCCCCAGCATTTT. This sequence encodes CASSLASGRSWGQPQHF.

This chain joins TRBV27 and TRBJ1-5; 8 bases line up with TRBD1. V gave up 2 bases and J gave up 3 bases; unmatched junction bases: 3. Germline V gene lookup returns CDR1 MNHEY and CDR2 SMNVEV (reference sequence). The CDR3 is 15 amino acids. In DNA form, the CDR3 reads TGTGCCAGCAGTTTAGCAGGGGGCTACAATCAGCCCCAGCATTTT. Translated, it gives CASSLAGGYNQPQHF.